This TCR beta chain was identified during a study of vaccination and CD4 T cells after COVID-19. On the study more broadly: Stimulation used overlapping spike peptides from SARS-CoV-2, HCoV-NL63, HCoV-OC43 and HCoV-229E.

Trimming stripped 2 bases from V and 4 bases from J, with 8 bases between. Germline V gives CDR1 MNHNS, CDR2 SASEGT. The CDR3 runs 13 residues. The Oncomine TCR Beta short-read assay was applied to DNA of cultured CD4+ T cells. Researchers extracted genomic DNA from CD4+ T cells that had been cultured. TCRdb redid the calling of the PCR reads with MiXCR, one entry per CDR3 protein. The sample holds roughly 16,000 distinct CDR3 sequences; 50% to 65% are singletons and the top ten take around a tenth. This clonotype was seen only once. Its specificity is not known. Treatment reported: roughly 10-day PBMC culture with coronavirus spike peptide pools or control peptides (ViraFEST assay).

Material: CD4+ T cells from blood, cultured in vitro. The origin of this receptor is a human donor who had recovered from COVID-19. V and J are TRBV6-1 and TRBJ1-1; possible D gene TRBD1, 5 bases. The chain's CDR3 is CASSESGGTEAFF. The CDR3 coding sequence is TGTGCCAGCAGTGAAAGCGGGGGCACTGAAGCTTTCTTT.